The next 27 T cell receptor beta chains were all read from a single sample in a study of T cell changes during pregnancy in multiple sclerosis. Only in-frame clones appear in the TCRdb table, and some are missing; sequencing was by immunoSEQ multiplex PCR. The sample includes 33,000 or so clones, about 89% of them seen just once. The sequencing used CD8+ T cells from peripheral blood mononuclear cells, collected in the second trimester of pregnancy. Every receptor here comes from a female donor with multiple sclerosis, enrolled in a pregnancy study.

The chain is built from TRBV27 and TRBJ2-1; D unclear. The V and J ends lost 7 bases and 1 base respectively, with 14 bases between them. The length of the CDR3 is 15 residues. CDR1 MNHEY and CDR2 SMNVEV come from the germline V gene (reference sequence). CDR3 residues: CASTPLADSYNEQFF. In DNA form, the CDR3 reads TGTGCCAGCACCCCGTTGGCGGATTCCTACAATGAGCAGTTCTTC.

The rearrangement links TRBV19 to TRBJ2-1; TRBD2 agrees at 8 bases. The trim removed 4 bases at V and 6 bases at J, leaving 23 bases unmatched. The germline V gene has CDR1 LNHDA and CDR2 SQIVND (reference sequence). There are 20 residues in the CDR3. Written as DNA, the CDR3 is TGTGCCAGTAGTACCCCCCAACGACACACGGGGCGGGAGGACAGCAATGAGCAGTTCTTC. Amino acid sequence: CASSTPQRHTGREDSNEQFF.

This rearrangement joins TRBV4-1 to TRBJ2-5; maybe TRBD2 (6 bases). The J call may be wrong; the DNA end is better matched by TRBJ2-7. The CDR3 spans 15 residues. Germline assignment: CDR1 MGHRA and CDR2 YSYEKL. CDR3 in amino acids: CASSQDPTGADEQYF. CDR3 DNA sequence: TGCGCCAGCAGCCAAGACCCGACGGGAGCCGACGAGCAGTACTTC.

This clone was detected once. Other DNA sequences from this sample encode an identical CDR3 as well. V gene TRBV4-1 combines with J gene TRBJ2-7; a weak D match, TRBD1 (6 bases). The CDR3 totals 17 residues. V was clipped by 3 bases and J by 3 bases, with 21 bases between them. In germline, CDR1 is MGHRA, CDR2 YSYEKL. CDR3 coding DNA: TGCGCCAGCAGCCAGGAAACACTGGACAGAGCCTACTACGAGCAGTACTTC. Translated: CASSQETLDRAYYEQYF.

This chain joins TRBV30 and TRBJ2-2; tentative D call: TRBD2 (5 bases). The CDR3 loop spans 15 amino acids. Between the trimmed V and J ends, which lost 5 bases and 5 bases, there was a span of 18 bases. Germline V lookup: CDR1 GTSNPN, CDR2 SVGIG (reference sequence). The CDR3 here is CAWDELGLGTGELFF. CDR3 DNA sequence: TGTGCCTGGGATGAACTAGGTTTGGGAACCGGGGAGCTGTTTTTT.

The count of this clone is one. The chain carries TRBV27 and TRBJ1-2; TRBD1 might be the D (6 bases). This CDR3 contains 13 residues. Trimming pared 3 bases from V and 4 bases from J, leaving 9 bases between. Germline V CDR1 and CDR2: MNHEY, SMNVEV (reference sequence). CDR3 in amino acids: CASSFQGSYGYTF. The CDR3 region has the DNA TGTGCCAGCAGTTTTCAGGGGAGCTATGGCTACACCTTC.

The chain uses TRBV14 and TRBJ2-5; 12 bases map to TRBD2. Per the germline V gene, CDR1 is SGHDN and CDR2 is FVKESK. The junction had 4 bases not matched to a gene; V was cut back by 1 base and J by 4 bases. The CDR3 loop spans 16 amino acids. The CDR3 region is CASSQGTSGMRETQYF. DNA of the CDR3: TGTGCCAGCAGCCAAGGGACTAGCGGGATGCGAGAGACCCAGTACTTC.

The rearrangement uses TRBV13 and TRBJ2-5; D perhaps matches TRBD1 (5 bases). V was pared by 5 bases and J by 5 bases, with 15 bases between. This CDR3 region has 14 residues. Germline CDR1 reads PRHDT; CDR2 reads FYEKMQ (reference sequence). Here the CDR3 DNA reads TGTGCCAGCAGCCCTGACAGCCTCGGGGAGACCCAGTACTTC. This sequence encodes CASSPDSLGETQYF.

The V call is TRBV7-9, the J call TRBJ1-1, with TRBD1 as a possible D gene (6 bases). Germline V gives CDR1 SEHNR, CDR2 FQNEAQ (reference sequence). CDR3 length equals 14 residues. V was clipped by 1 base and J by 1 base, with 7 bases between them. CDR3 amino acids: CASSLVGANTEAFF. For the CDR3, the DNA is TGTGCCAGCAGCTTAGTGGGGGCGAACACTGAAGCTTTCTTT.

J is TRBJ2-7 and V is TRBV6-5, with 8 bases matching TRBD2. Per germline, CDR1 MNHEY and CDR2 SVGAGI. Unmatched junction bases numbered 12, after V lost 7 bases and J lost 4 bases. This CDR3 spans 15 amino acids. CDR3 residues: CASKLQIAGSYEQYF. CDR3 coding DNA: TGTGCCAGCAAACTCCAAATAGCGGGATCGTACGAGCAGTACTTC.

The chain combines TRBV19 with TRBJ1-5; D possibly corresponds to TRBD1 (5 bases). Germline-derived CDR1 and CDR2 are LNHDA and SQIVND (reference sequence). The V end was cut by 3 bases, the J end by 3 bases, with 9 bases between. This CDR3 is built from 14 residues. The CDR3: CASSMRGDNQPQHF. The CDR3 bases are TGTGCCAGTAGTATGCGGGGGGACAATCAGCCCCAGCATTTT.

The CDR3 coding sequence is TGCGCCAGCAGCCAAGACCTAGCGGGGTACTACGAGCAGTACTTC. Protein sequence: CASSQDLAGYYEQYF. The V gene is TRBV4-1, the J gene TRBJ2-7; 9 bases are shared with TRBD2. The J segment lost 3 bases and the V segment lost 0 bases, leaving 3 bases of the junction unmatched. Germline CDR1 MGHRA, CDR2 YSYEKL. CDR3 size: 15 residues.

The chain carries TRBV7-9 and TRBJ2-6; D is possibly TRBD2 (6 bases). V lost 0 bases and J lost 0, with 9 bases in between. The germline V gene encodes CDR1 SEHNR and CDR2 FQNEAQ (reference sequence). The CDR3 sequence is 17 residues long. The CDR3 is CASSLAIGGSGANVLTF. In nucleotides, the CDR3 is TGTGCCAGCAGCTTAGCGATCGGGGGCTCTGGGGCCAACGTCCTGACTTTC. The whole variable domain, filled in from reference TRBV7-9 and TRBJ2-6, reads DTGVSQNPRHKITKRGQNVTFRCDPISEHNRLYWYRQTLGQGPEFLTYFQNEAQLEKSRLLSDRFSAERPKGSFSTLEIQRTEQGDSAMYLCASSLAIGGSGANVLTFGAGSRLTVL.

The gene calls are TRBV5-1 and TRBJ2-5; 7 nucleotides match TRBD1. The germline CDR1 and CDR2 sequences are SGHRS and YFSETQ. With V trimmed by 4 bases and J by 0 bases, 6 bases remained unmatched. The CDR3 extends over 15 amino acids. The CDR3 bases are TGCGCCAGCAGCCAAGGGACAGTCGACCAAGAGACCCAGTACTTC. This codes for CASSQGTVDQETQYF.

This chain uses TRBV7-3 with TRBJ2-3; 11 nucleotides match TRBD1. The CDR3 covers 15 residues. J was trimmed by 6 bases and V by 2 bases; bases with no gene match: 4. From germline, CDR1 is SGHTA and CDR2 FQGTGA. The CDR3 is CASSLWGQGGDTQYF. CDR3 DNA sequence: TGTGCCAGCAGCTTATGGGGACAGGGGGGCGATACGCAGTATTTT.

This rearrangement joins TRBV19 to TRBJ2-7, with 8 positions matching TRBD1. Germline lookup yields CDR1 LNHDA and CDR2 SQIVND (reference sequence). The CDR3 length is 14 residues. V lost 3 bases and J lost 4; bases outside the gene matches: 5. The CDR3, as DNA: TGTGCCAGTAGTATTGGGACAGGAGATTACGAGCAGTACTTC. Its translation: CASSIGTGDYEQYF. Variable domain in full (rest from reference TRBV19 and TRBJ2-7): DGGITQSPKYLFRKEGQNVTLSCEQNLNHDAMYWYRQDPGQGLRLIYYSQIVNDFQKGDIAEGYSVSREKKESFPLTVTSAQKNPTAFYLCASSIGTGDYEQYFGPGTRLTVT.

The rearrangement links TRBV4-2 to TRBJ2-3, with TRBD2 matching over 10 bases. This CDR3 contains 15 residues. From germline, CDR1 is LGHNA and CDR2 YNFKEQ. With V trimmed by 1 base and J by 4 bases, 2 bases remained unmatched. CDR3 sequence: CASSQASGSADTQYF. Here the CDR3 DNA reads TGTGCCAGCAGCCAAGCTAGCGGGAGTGCAGATACGCAGTATTTT.

The CDR3 coding sequence is TGTGCCAGCAGCGTAGGTGGGGGAGGGGGCACTGAAGCTTTCTTT. Translated, it gives CASSVGGGGGTEAFF. The chain combines TRBV9 with TRBJ1-1; TRBD1 might be the D (6 bases). Germline CDR1 reads SGDLS; CDR2 reads YYNGEE. V lost 0 bases and J 4 bases, leaving 13 bases between the germline ends. The CDR3 sequence is 15 residues long.

This clone was recorded once. CDR3 sequence: CASPREGAGMNTEAFF. The DNA of the CDR3 is TGTGCCAGCCCCCGTGAGGGGGCAGGGATGAACACTGAAGCTTTCTTT. The rearrangement joins TRBV18 to TRBJ1-1; 7 nucleotides align to TRBD1. CDR1 KGHSH and CDR2 LQKENI come from the germline V gene. The CDR3 is made up of 16 amino acids. V lost 8 bases to trimming and J lost 0 bases; unmatched junction nucleotides: 12.

This rearrangement joins TRBV27 to TRBJ1-2; TRBD1 might be the D (5 bases). In germline, CDR1 is MNHEY, CDR2 SMNVEV (reference sequence). The CDR3 extends over 16 amino acids. Trimming removed 0 bases from V and 5 bases from J, with 16 bases in between. As DNA, the CDR3 is TGTGCCAGCAGTTTATCGGCCCCGCAGGGTGGGTATGGCTACACCTTC. It is translated as CASSLSAPQGGYGYTF.

The CDR3 DNA sequence: TGTGCCAGCAGTCGGACTAGCGGTAGCACAGATACGCAGTATTTT. Translated, it gives CASSRTSGSTDTQYF. The rearrangement joins TRBV6-4 to TRBJ2-3; 10 positions agree with TRBD2. Germline CDR1 reads MRHNA; CDR2 reads SNTAGT. V lost 5 bases, J lost 0 bases, and 2 bases stayed unmatched. The CDR3 is 15 residues long.

CDR3 amino acids: CASSYSSNNQPQHF. The CDR3 nucleotides are TGTGCCAGCAGTTACTCGTCCAACAATCAGCCCCAGCATTTT. The rearrangement joins TRBV6-5 to TRBJ1-5; no definite D call. Trimming left V 0 bases short and J 3 bases short, with 6 bases between. The CDR3 has 14 amino acids. The germline V gene encodes CDR1 MNHEY and CDR2 SVGAGI.

J is TRBJ1-1 and V is TRBV27, with D uncertain. The CDR3 runs to 13 residues. Per the germline V gene, CDR1 is MNHEY and CDR2 is SMNVEV (reference sequence). The V end lost 1 base, the J end lost 8 bases, and 11 bases lay between the germline ends. The CDR3 DNA is TGTGCCAGCAGTTTATGGGCAGGTAGGGAAGCTTTCTTT. This codes for CASSLWAGREAFF.

The rearrangement joins TRBV27 to TRBJ2-7; no definite D call. The CDR3 extends over 14 amino acids. V was shortened by 0 bases and J by 1 base, with 7 bases between the two germline ends. Looked up from germline, CDR1 is MNHEY and CDR2 is SMNVEV (reference sequence). The CDR3 DNA is TGTGCCAGCAGTTTATCCCGAGGATCCTACGAGCAGTACTTC. The encoded protein is CASSLSRGSYEQYF.

This clone was picked up one time. The rearrangement joins TRBV29-1 to TRBJ2-5, with 7 bases identical to TRBD1. The CDR3 loop spans 13 amino acids. The V segment lost 2 bases and the J segment 2 bases; nucleotides outside the gene matches: 2. The germline gives CDR1 SQVTM, CDR2 ANQGSEA. The chain's CDR3 is CSVETGDQETQYF. The CDR3 DNA sequence: TGCAGCGTTGAAACAGGGGATCAAGAGACCCAGTACTTC.

The chain employs TRBV4-2 and TRBJ2-1; 7 bases map to TRBD2. The CDR3 runs to 11 residues. V was clipped by 4 bases and J by 9 bases; unmatched bases: 0. Germline CDR1 is LGHNA and CDR2 is YNFKEQ. The CDR3 coding sequence is TGTGCCAGCAGCCGGGGGGGTGAGCAGTTCTTC. This encodes CASSRGGEQFF.

The genes are TRBV18 and TRBJ2-7, with D perhaps matching TRBD1 (6 bases). The germline CDR1 and CDR2 sequences are KGHSH and LQKENI. The CDR3 sequence is 14 residues long. The V gene lost 3 bases and the J gene lost 3 bases, with 12 bases spanning the gap. DNA for the CDR3: TGTGCCAGCTCACCTACAGGGCCACTCTACGAGCAGTACTTC. Its protein product is CASSPTGPLYEQYF.